There are a few counts of the clone carrying this T cell receptor (beta chain). The antigen is unknown. For the second PCR, which ran for about 6 to 11 cycles, a sample-barcoded 5' primer and a J-beta primer mix were used. TCRdb ran MiXCR on the 5' RACE reads and lists one entry per CDR3 protein. The data contain some 1.4 million distinct CDR3 sequences, approximately 42% of them singletons. The donors, all healthy, were Caucasians living in Russia, aged about 6 to 90. Isolation recovered at least 6 million PBMCs from every sample. This record comes from a study of blood T cells in healthy people across ages. Whole-study findings and limits: When set beside aged donors, long-lived donors presented more naive CD4+ cells and higher diversity. A roughly linear fall in TCR beta diversity per million T cells was seen with increasing age.

The J segment lost 4 bases and the V segment lost 2 bases, leaving 7 bases of the junction unmatched. The CDR3 runs to 15 residues. The V and J genes are TRBV12-3 or TRBV12-4 and TRBJ2-5, with 7 bases identical to TRBD1. This TCR was sampled from a young woman in good health. Sequencing was done on a sample of blood. The CDR3 nucleotides are TGTGCCAGCAGTTTAAACTGGGACAGAAGAGAGACCCAGTACTTC. Protein product: CASSLNWDRRETQYF.